This T cell receptor beta chain was identified in a study of cytomegalovirus exposure and HLA in healthy donors. Repertoires were generated with immunoSEQ multiplex PCR, while TCRdb's copy carries only in-frame clones and drops some. In the table there are around 120,000 clones, around 89% of which are singletons. This CDR3 region has 14 residues. Between the trimmed V and J ends, which lost 3 bases and 0 bases, there was a span of 5 bases. Germline CDR1 MNHEY, CDR2 SMNVEV (reference sequence). The specimen sequenced was PBMCs. The sequence was collected from a young man in good health and CMV-seronegative. The chain uses TRBV27 and TRBJ2-2; maybe TRBD2 (5 bases). Here the CDR3 reads CASSFGANTGELFF. The CDR3 region has the DNA TGTGCCAGCAGTTTCGGGGCGAACACCGGGGAGCTGTTTTTT.